This note documents a single T cell receptor (beta chain) sequence. The data were taken from a study of blood T cell repertoires in COVID-19. Looking at the study overall: COVID-19 samples collected from the United States, Italy and Spain covered acute and convalescent phases.

Authors' analysis steps: Counts of nucleated cells, estimated from reference gene primer amplification, were obtained. This table comes from immunoSEQ multiplex PCR, and its TCRdb copy is limited to in-frame clones, with some not included. V and J calls and clone size are those listed in that table; D and trimming were worked out from the DNA. In the table there are about 15,000 clones, approximately 88% of which are singletons. The V gene's germline CDR1 is LGHNA and CDR2 YNFKEQ. Between the trimmed V and J ends, which lost 0 bases and 10 bases, there was a span of 16 bases. The CDR3 extends over 16 amino acids.

The chain is built from TRBV4-2 and TRBJ1-6; D is possibly TRBD1 (5 bases). The TCR sequence derives from a man aged 55 to 70 with acute or convalescent COVID-19. The sequenced sample was peripheral blood. CDR3 nucleotides: TGTGCCAGCAGCCAAGATATAGGAGGGGAGCGCTCACCCCTCCACTTT. Amino acid sequence: CASSQDIGGERSPLHF.